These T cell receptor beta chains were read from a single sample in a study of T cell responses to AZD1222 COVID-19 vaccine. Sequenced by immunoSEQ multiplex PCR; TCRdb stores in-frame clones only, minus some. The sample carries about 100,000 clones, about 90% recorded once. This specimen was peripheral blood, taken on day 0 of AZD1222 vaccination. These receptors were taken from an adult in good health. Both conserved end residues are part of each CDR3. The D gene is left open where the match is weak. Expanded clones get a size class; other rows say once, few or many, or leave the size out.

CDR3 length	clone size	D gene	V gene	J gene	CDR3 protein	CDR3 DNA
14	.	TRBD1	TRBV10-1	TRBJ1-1	CASSDRGRDTEAFF	TGCGCCAGCAGTGATAGGGGGCGTGACACTGAAGCTTTCTTT
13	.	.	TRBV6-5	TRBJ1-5	CASRDNFYQPQHF	TGTGCCAGCAGGGACAATTTTTATCAGCCCCAGCATTTT
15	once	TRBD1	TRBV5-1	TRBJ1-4	CASSWTGTYNEKLFF	TGCGCCAGCAGCTGGACAGGGACCTATAATGAAAAACTGTTTTTT
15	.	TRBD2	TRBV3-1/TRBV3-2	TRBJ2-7	CASSHPSSGSYEQYF	TGTGCCAGCAGCCATCCCTCTAGCGGGAGCTACGAGCAGTACTTC
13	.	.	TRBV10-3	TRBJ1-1	CAISAFTETEAFF	TGTGCCATCAGTGCCTTTACAGAGACTGAAGCTTTCTTT
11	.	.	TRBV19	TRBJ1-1	CATKQGNRAFF	TGTGCCACCAAACAGGGCAATAGAGCTTTCTTT
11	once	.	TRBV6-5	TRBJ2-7	CATMLTYEQYF	TGTGCCACCATGCTAACCTACGAGCAGTACTTC
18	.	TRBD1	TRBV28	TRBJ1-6	CASSPRTGRQFGGSPLHF	TGTGCCAGCAGTCCCAGGACAGGGAGGCAGTTTGGTGGCTCACCCCTCCACTTT
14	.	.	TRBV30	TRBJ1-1	CAWSATLLNTEAFF	TGTGCCTGGAGTGCCACGCTCCTGAACACTGAAGCTTTCTTT
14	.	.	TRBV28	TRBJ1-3	CASSSGGSGNTIYF	TGTGCCAGCAGTTCCGGGGGGTCAGGAAACACCATATATTTT
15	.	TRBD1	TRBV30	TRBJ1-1	CAWRTGQGRNTEAFF	TGTGCCTGGAGGACCGGACAGGGACGGAACACTGAAGCTTTCTTT
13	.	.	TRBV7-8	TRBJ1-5	CATQTGGISPQHF	TGTGCCACCCAGACAGGTGGCATCAGCCCCCAGCATTTT
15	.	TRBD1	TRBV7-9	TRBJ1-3	CASSLDRGSGNTIYF	TGTGCCAGCAGCTTGGACAGGGGGTCTGGAAACACCATATATTTT
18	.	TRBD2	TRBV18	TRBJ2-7	CASSPSSGVAGVPYEQYF	TGTGCCAGCTCACCAAGTTCCGGCGTAGCGGGAGTTCCCTACGAGCAGTACTTC
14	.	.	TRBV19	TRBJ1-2	CASSIKQPTYGYTF	TGTGCCAGTAGTATTAAACAGCCTACCTATGGCTACACCTTC
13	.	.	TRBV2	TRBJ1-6	CASSDRQNSPLHF	TGTGCCAGCAGTGACCGACAGAATTCACCCCTCCACTTT
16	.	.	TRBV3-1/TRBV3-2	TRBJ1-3	CASSLTSQGTGNTIYF	TGTGCCAGCAGCCTCACCTCACAGGGAACTGGAAACACCATATATTTT
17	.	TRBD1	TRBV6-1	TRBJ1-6	CASSELLPGQSNSPLHF	TGTGCCAGCAGTGAACTCCTCCCGGGACAGAGCAATTCACCCCTCCACTTT